This TCR beta chain was recovered during a study of blood T cell repertoires in COVID-19. Turning to the study itself: Whether acute or convalescent, the COVID-19 samples came from the United States, Italy and Spain. Sources were T cells, B-cell-depleted T cells, or PBMCs; the material itself was cDNA or gDNA.

The junction had 5 bases not matched to a gene; V was cut back by 4 bases and J by 2 bases. The CDR3 is made up of 15 amino acids. The germline gives CDR1 MNHEY, CDR2 SVGEGT. In the authors' methods: The assay estimated nucleated cells by amplifying reference gene primers. Using immunoSEQ multiplex PCR, the repertoire was profiled, and TCRdb retains in-frame clones only, with some absent. V and J calls plus clone size are reproduced from that table; the DNA served to infer D and trimming. This table holds 100,000 to 150,000 clones, approximately 85% found once. This sequence was found in a man older than 75 with active or convalescent COVID-19. Source material: peripheral blood. The rearrangement joins TRBV6-2 or TRBV6-3 to TRBJ2-1; TRBD2 matches at 7 bases. The CDR3 DNA reads TGTGCCAGCAGTTTTACTAGCGATGCCTACAATGAGCAGTTCTTC. It is translated as CASSFTSDAYNEQFF.